This T cell receptor beta chain was recorded in a study of blood T cell repertoires in COVID-19. Study at large: PBMCs, B-cell-depleted T cells, or T cells provided the cDNA or gDNA that made up the material.

This clone has only a few counts. This CDR3 has 13 residues. The germline gives CDR1 SQVTM, CDR2 ANQGSEA. The V gene end was trimmed by 7 bases and the J gene end by 4 bases; junction bases not matched to a gene: 8. Original analysis: Reference gene primer amplification gave nucleated cell count estimates. Sequencing was performed with immunoSEQ multiplex PCR; in TCRdb, only in-frame clones are kept and a portion is missing. V and J calls and clone size are copied from that table; D and trimming were computed from the DNA. The table shows 44,000 or so clones, with 69% occurring only once. The TCR originated in a man at least 80 years old with acute or convalescent COVID-19. This chain joins TRBV29-1 and TRBJ1-2; TRBD1 aligns across 8 bases. Sequencing was performed on peripheral blood. The CDR3 region is CSDEGQGPYGYTF. Here the CDR3 DNA reads TGCAGCGACGAAGGACAGGGACCCTATGGCTACACCTTC.